Presented here are 20 T cell receptor beta chains from one specimen sequenced in a study of CD8+CD57+ T cells in acquired aplastic anemia. Whole-study findings and limits: When set against total CD4+ and CD8+ pools, CD8+CD57+ cells in patients had lower diversity.

For these receptors, no antigen is known. CD8+CD57+ cell expansion had been shown by flow cytometry in patients chosen for sequencing. Template material for TCR beta VDJ and CDR3 profiling consisted of genomic DNA. TCRdb reprocessed the reads via MiXCR and lists one record per CDR3 protein. The data show 15,000 to 20,000 distinct CDR3 sequences, with under 40% seen just once and 86% held by the top ten. Sequencing was done on a sample of CD8+CD57+ T cells sorted from PBMCs. Subset denoted: bead-enriched CD8+CD57+ effector memory T cells from SAA patients. These receptors originate from a human donor with aplastic anemia.

The chain has TRBV15 and TRBJ2-1; 9 bases are a match to TRBD1. The V segment lost 3 bases and the J segment 3 bases; nucleotides outside the gene matches: 6. The CDR3 is 16 residues long. CDR1 is LNHNV, CDR2 YYDKDF, per germline (reference sequence). The CDR3 loop is CATSSHGTGIYNEQFF. The CDR3 DNA reads TGTGCCACCAGCAGCCACGGGACAGGGATCTACAATGAGCAGTTCTTC.

This sequence joins TRBV20-1 and TRBJ1-1; 9 bases are shared with TRBD1. V lost 6 bases, J lost 1 base, and 15 bases stayed unmatched. Germline CDR1 DFQATT, CDR2 SNEGSKA (reference sequence). CDR3 length: 17 amino acids. In nucleotides, the CDR3 is TGCAGTGCCAGCCCCCCGGGACAGGGAGAAGGGAACACTGAAGCTTTCTTT. It translates to CSASPPGQGEGNTEAFF.

The chain is built from TRBV7-3 and TRBJ1-1, with D perhaps TRBD1 (6 bases). CDR1 SGHTA and CDR2 FQGTGA come from the germline V gene. Deletions cut 3 bases from V and 7 bases from J, with 15 bases between. This CDR3 is 14 amino acids long. The CDR3 DNA reads TGTGCCAGCAGCTTTTCGCGGGGGGACAATGAAGCTTTCTTT. Its protein is CASSFSRGDNEAFF. Together with reference TRBV7-3 and TRBJ1-1, the CDR3 gives the full variable domain: GAGVSQTPSNKVTEKGKYVELRCDPISGHTALYWYRQSLGQGPEFLIYFQGTGAADDSGLPNDRFFAVRPEGSVSTLKIQRTERGDSAVYLCASSFSRGDNEAFFGQGTRLTVV.

The genes are TRBV9 and TRBJ2-1; 12 positions agree with TRBD2. The J segment lost 6 bases and the V segment lost 5 bases, leaving 6 bases of the junction unmatched. This CDR3 has 15 amino acids. CDR1 SGDLS and CDR2 YYNGEE come from the germline V gene. As DNA, the CDR3 is TGTGCCAGCAGTGACTCGACTAGCGGGAGCAATGAGCAGTTCTTC. Its protein product is CASSDSTSGSNEQFF. Together with reference TRBV9 and TRBJ2-1, the CDR3 gives the full variable domain: DSGVTQTPKHLITATGQRVTLRCSPRSGDLSVYWYQQSLDQGLQFLIQYYNGEERAKGNILERFSAQQFPDLHSELNLSSLELGDSALYFCASSDSTSGSNEQFFGPGTRLTVL.

The chain carries TRBV5-1 and TRBJ2-7; D not resolved. CDR1 and CDR2 (germline): SGHRS, YFSETQ. The V end was cut by 0 bases, the J end by 4 bases, with 5 bases between. The CDR3 runs 12 residues. The CDR3 DNA is TGCGCCAGCAGCTTGGACTTATACGAGCAGTACTTC. Its translation is CASSLDLYEQYF.

V and J are TRBV20-1 and TRBJ2-7; 11 nucleotides match TRBD1. The ends lost 5 bases at V and 6 bases at J; junction bases unmatched: 3. The CDR3 runs 12 residues. Germline CDR1 is DFQATT and CDR2 is SNEGSKA (reference sequence). The CDR3: CSASGQGGEQYF. The CDR3 nucleotides read TGCAGTGCTTCGGGACAGGGGGGCGAGCAGTACTTC.

The rearrangement joins TRBV20-1 to TRBJ2-1, with 7 bases lining up with TRBD2. CDR1 is DFQATT, CDR2 SNEGSKA, per germline (reference sequence). Trimming at V came to 3 bases and at J to 0 bases, leaving 2 bases not matched to a gene. This CDR3 is built from 14 residues. The CDR3 nucleotides are TGCAGTGCTAGCGGGAGGCGCTCCTACAATGAGCAGTTCTTC. As protein: CSASGRRSYNEQFF.

This clonotype was seen a handful of times. The V gene is TRBV10-1, the J gene TRBJ2-5, with 11 bases fitting TRBD1. CDR1 is WNHNN and CDR2 is SYGVQD in the germline V gene (reference sequence). This CDR3 has 16 residues. After removal of 0 bases from V and 2 bases from J, the junction contained 2 bases not matched to a gene. The CDR3 DNA sequence: TGCGCCAGCAGTGAGTCCGGGACAGGGGGGCAAGAGACCCAGTACTTC. It yields the protein CASSESGTGGQETQYF.

The rearrangement links TRBV13 to TRBJ1-6; D gene ambiguous. Germline V gives CDR1 PRHDT, CDR2 FYEKMQ (reference sequence). With 5 bases removed from V and 0 bases from J, the gap between germline ends came to 17 bases. The CDR3 spans 18 residues. As DNA, the CDR3 is TGTGCCAGCAGCAACCGTGGAGGGCGAAGCTCCTATAATTCACCCCTCCACTTT. Its protein product is CASSNRGGRSSYNSPLHF.

The table lists this clonotype with a few counts. The genes are TRBV20-1 and TRBJ2-7, with 10 bases lining up with TRBD2. Unmatched junction bases numbered 8, after V lost 0 bases and J lost 3 bases. The CDR3 totals 16 residues. Germline V gene data show CDR1 as DFQATT and CDR2 as SNEGSKA (reference sequence). CDR3 residues: CSARDRPTSGYYEQYF. The CDR3 DNA follows: TGCAGTGCTAGAGATCGCCCGACTAGCGGGTACTACGAGCAGTACTTC.

Turning to this clonotype: Since a much larger clone is just one base distant, this may be a read error. V usage is TRBV4-1 and J usage is TRBJ2-7, with 8 bases matching TRBD1. The CDR3 extends over 13 amino acids. Per the germline V gene, CDR1 is MGHRA and CDR2 is YSYEKL. CDR3 nucleotides: TGCGCCAGCAGCGGGACAGGAGTCGACGAGCGGTACTTC. Protein product: CASSGTGVDERYF.

DNA for the CDR3: TGCGCCAGCAGTGAGACCCCCTATGGCTACACCTTC. Translation gives CASSETPYGYTF. This chain connects TRBV10-2 to TRBJ1-2; D is unclear. The CDR3 spans 12 residues. CDR1 and CDR2 (germline): WSHSY, SAAADI. Between the trimmed V and J ends, which lost 2 bases and 4 bases, there was a span of 5 bases.

The V and J genes are TRBV15 and TRBJ1-1; the match to TRBD1 covers 9 bases. With V trimmed by 2 bases and J by 6 bases, 13 bases remained unmatched. The CDR3 has 17 amino acids. The V gene's germline CDR1 is LNHNV and CDR2 YYDKDF (reference sequence). The CDR3 region is CATSRPFPGQGGPEAFF. For the CDR3, the DNA is TGTGCCACCAGCAGACCATTTCCGGGACAGGGTGGGCCTGAAGCTTTCTTT.

There are many counts of this clonotype. In DNA form, the CDR3 reads TGTGCTAGTGGTTTGGGGGGGACAGGTTCCTACGAGCAGTACTTC. Protein sequence: CASGLGGTGSYEQYF. The chain couples TRBV12-5 to TRBJ2-7; the match to TRBD1 covers 8 bases. The V gene's germline CDR1 is LGHNT and CDR2 FRNRAP. The CDR3 covers 15 residues. Unmatched junction bases numbered 3, after V lost 1 base and J lost 1 base.

The rearrangement joins TRBV12-1 to TRBJ2-3. TRBV12-1 is recorded as a pseudogene. The CDR3 contains 16 residues. The CDR3 bases are TGTCCCAGCAGCTTGGCGCAGGAAACCCGCACAGATACGCAGTATTTT. Translating gives CPSSLAQETRTDTQYF.

The chain employs TRBV20-1 and TRBJ2-2; 8 positions agree with TRBD2. J was trimmed by 1 base and V by 6 bases; bases with no gene match: 4. The CDR3 is 14 residues long. The germline V gene encodes CDR1 DFQATT and CDR2 SNEGSKA (reference sequence). DNA for the CDR3: TGCAGTGCGGGTAGCGGGAAGAACACCGGGGAGCTGTTTTTT. Encoded protein: CSAGSGKNTGELFF.

The chain joins TRBV7-2 to TRBJ2-3; D remains ambiguous. The CDR3 contains 12 residues. Per germline, CDR1 SGHTA and CDR2 FQGNSA. V was shortened by 2 bases and J by 7 bases, with 7 bases between the two germline ends. CDR3 sequence: CASSLNRNTQYF. The CDR3 DNA reads TGTGCCAGCAGCTTAAATCGAAATACGCAGTATTTT.

This clonotype has more than one count but fewer than ten. Just one base apart from a much larger clone, this may be a read error. The chain is built from TRBV12-3 or TRBV12-4 and TRBJ1-2; D may be TRBD1 (5 bases). The CDR3 loop spans 16 amino acids. Written as DNA, the CDR3 is TGTGCCAGCAGTTTATCATCCGAGGGGACCCGCTATGGCTACGCCTTC. Encoded protein: CASSLSSEGTRYGYAF.

The J gene is TRBJ2-5, the V gene TRBV7-6; 11 nucleotides line up with TRBD1. The length of the CDR3 is 16 residues. V lost 5 bases, J lost 5 bases, and 10 bases stayed unmatched. The germline CDR1 and CDR2 sequences are SGHVS and FNYEAQ. The CDR3 loop is CASSPIGRDRGETQYF. Here the CDR3 DNA reads TGTGCCAGCAGCCCAATAGGAAGGGACAGGGGGGAGACCCAGTACTTC. The full variable domain, its missing parts supplied by reference TRBV7-6 and TRBJ2-5, is GAGVSQSPRYKVTKRGQDVALRCDPISGHVSLYWYRQALGQGPEFLTYFNYEAQQDKSGLPNDRFSAERPEGSISTLTIQRTEQRDSAMYRCASSPIGRDRGETQYFGPGTRLLVL.

This clonotype was seen at least ten times. V usage is TRBV9 and J usage is TRBJ2-2; 7 bases line up with TRBD2. J gave up 4 bases and V 4 bases, and 13 bases lay outside the gene matches. The CDR3 is 17 amino acids. The germline V gene encodes CDR1 SGDLS and CDR2 YYNGEE. CDR3 nucleotides: TGTGCCAGCAGCATGAGCTGGGGGGGTCGACTCACCGGGGAGCTGTTTTTT. This codes for CASSMSWGGRLTGELFF. The variable domain in full, completed from reference TRBV9 and TRBJ2-2, reads DSGVTQTPKHLITATGQRVTLRCSPRSGDLSVYWYQQSLDQGLQFLIQYYNGEERAKGNILERFSAQQFPDLHSELNLSSLELGDSALYFCASSMSWGGRLTGELFFGEGSRLTVL.